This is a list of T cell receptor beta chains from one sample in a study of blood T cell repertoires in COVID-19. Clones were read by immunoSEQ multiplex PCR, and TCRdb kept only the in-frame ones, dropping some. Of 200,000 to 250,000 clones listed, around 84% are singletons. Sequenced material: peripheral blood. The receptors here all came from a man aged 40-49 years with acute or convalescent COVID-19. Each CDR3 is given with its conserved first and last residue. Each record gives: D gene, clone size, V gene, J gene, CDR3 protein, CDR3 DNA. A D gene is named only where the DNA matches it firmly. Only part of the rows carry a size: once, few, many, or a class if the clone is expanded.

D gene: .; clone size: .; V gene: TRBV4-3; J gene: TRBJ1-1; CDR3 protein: CASSQGQNGATEAFF; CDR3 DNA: TGCGCCAGCAGCCAGGGACAAAACGGCGCCACTGAAGCTTTCTTT
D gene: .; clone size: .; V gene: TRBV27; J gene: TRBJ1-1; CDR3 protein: CASSLIGRGGASEAFF; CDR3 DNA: TGTGCCAGCAGTTTAATAGGTCGGGGGGGCGCGTCTGAAGCTTTCTTT
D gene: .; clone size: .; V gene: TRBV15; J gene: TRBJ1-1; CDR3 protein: CATSRDPAGNTEAFF; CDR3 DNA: TGTGCCACCAGCAGAGATCCGGCAGGGAACACTGAAGCTTTCTTT
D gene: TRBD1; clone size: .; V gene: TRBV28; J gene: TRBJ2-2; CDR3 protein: CASSETGGNTGELFF; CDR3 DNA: TGTGCCAGCAGTGAGACAGGGGGCAACACCGGGGAGCTGTTTTTT
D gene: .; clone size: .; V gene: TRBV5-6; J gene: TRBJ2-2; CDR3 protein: CASSLRAYTGELFF; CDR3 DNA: TGTGCCAGCAGCTTGAGAGCGTACACCGGGGAGCTGTTTTTT
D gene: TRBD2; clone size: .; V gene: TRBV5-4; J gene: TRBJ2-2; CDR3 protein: CASSPPGGTSDTGELFF; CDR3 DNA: TGTGCCAGCAGTCCTCCGGGGGGGACTAGCGACACCGGGGAGCTGTTTTTT
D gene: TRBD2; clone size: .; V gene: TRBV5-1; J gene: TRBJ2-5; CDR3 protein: CASSVGLASNQETQYF; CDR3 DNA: TGCGCCAGCAGCGTTGGACTAGCTTCAAACCAAGAGACCCAGTACTTC
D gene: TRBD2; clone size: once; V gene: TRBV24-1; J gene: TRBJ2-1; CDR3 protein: CATSDGGLAGGNNEQFF; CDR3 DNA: TGTGCCACCAGTGATGGAGGACTAGCGGGGGGAAACAATGAGCAGTTCTTC
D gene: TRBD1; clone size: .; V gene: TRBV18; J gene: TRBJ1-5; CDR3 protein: CASSPNRGSQPQHF; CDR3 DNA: TGTGCCAGCTCGCCTAACAGGGGGAGCCAGCCCCAGCATTTT
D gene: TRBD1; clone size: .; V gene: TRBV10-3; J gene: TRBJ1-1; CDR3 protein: CAIRGTGTEAFF; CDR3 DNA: TGTGCCATCAGGGGGACAGGCACTGAAGCTTTCTTT
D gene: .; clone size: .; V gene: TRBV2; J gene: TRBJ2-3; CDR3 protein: CASSRRRGQYF; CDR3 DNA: TGTGCCAGCAGCCGGAGGCGGGGGCAGTATTTT
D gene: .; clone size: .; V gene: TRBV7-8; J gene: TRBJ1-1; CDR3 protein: CASIPETVNTEAFF; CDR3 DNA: TGTGCCAGCATCCCTGAGACAGTGAACACTGAAGCTTTCTTT
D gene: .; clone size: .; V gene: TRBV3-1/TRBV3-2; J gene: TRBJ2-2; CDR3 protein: CASSQLASTGELFF; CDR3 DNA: TGTGCCAGCAGCCAGCTTGCCAGCACCGGGGAGCTGTTTTTT
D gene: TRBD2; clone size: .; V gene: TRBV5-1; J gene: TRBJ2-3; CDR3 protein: CASSLGASGGTDTQYF; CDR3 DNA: TGCGCCAGCAGCTTGGGGGCTAGCGGGGGCACAGATACGCAGTATTTT
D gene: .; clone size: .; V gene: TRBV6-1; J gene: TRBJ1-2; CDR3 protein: CASSEGSVTGYTF; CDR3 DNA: TGTGCCAGCAGTGAAGGATCAGTAACCGGCTACACCTTC
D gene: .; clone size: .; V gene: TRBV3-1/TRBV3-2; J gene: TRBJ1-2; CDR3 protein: CASSQDPRTYGYTF; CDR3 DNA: TGTGCCAGCAGCCAAGATCCGCGAACCTATGGCTACACCTTC
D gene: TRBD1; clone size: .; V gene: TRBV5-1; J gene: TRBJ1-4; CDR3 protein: CASSPRQGTEKLFF; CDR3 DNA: TGCGCCAGCAGCCCGAGACAGGGGACAGAAAAACTGTTTTTT
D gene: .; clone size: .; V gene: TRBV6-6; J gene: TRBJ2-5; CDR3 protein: CASKKQGQETQYF; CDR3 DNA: TGTGCCAGCAAAAAACAGGGCCAAGAGACCCAGTACTTC
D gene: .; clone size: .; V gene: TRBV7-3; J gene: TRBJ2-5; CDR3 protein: CASSNRTRETQYF; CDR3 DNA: TGTGCCAGCAGCAACAGGACGAGGGAGACCCAGTACTTC
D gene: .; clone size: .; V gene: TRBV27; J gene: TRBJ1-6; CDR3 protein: CASSVFRRGDLNSPLHF; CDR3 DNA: TGTGCCAGCAGTGTCTTCCGGCGGGGAGACCTTAATTCACCCCTCCACTTT
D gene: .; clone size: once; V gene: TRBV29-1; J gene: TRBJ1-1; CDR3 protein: CSVEESRRVNTEAFF; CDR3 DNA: TGCAGCGTTGAAGAATCAAGGAGAGTGAACACTGAAGCTTTCTTT
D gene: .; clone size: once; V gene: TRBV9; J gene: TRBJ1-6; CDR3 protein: CASSVDECLNSPLHF; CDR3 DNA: TGTGCCAGCAGCGTAGATGAGTGTCTGAATTCACCCCTCCACTTT
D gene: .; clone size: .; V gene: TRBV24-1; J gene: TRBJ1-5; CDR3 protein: CATSDPRGLPDQPQHF; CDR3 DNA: TGTGCCACCAGTGACCCAAGGGGACTGCCCGATCAGCCCCAGCATTTT
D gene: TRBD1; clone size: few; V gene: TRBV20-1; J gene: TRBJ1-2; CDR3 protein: CSARTGEGYTF; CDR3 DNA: TGCAGTGCTAGGACAGGGGAAGGCTACACCTTC
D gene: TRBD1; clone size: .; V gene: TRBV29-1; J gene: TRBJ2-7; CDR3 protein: CSVDLRDRSSEQYF; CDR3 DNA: TGCAGCGTTGATTTACGGGACAGGTCAAGTGAGCAGTACTTC
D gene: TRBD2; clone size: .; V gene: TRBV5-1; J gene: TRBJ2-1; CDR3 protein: CASSLKRGAYNEQFF; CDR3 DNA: TGCGCCAGCAGCTTGAAGCGGGGGGCATACAATGAGCAGTTCTTC
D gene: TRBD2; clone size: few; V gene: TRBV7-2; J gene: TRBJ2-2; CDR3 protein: CASSFTGGLTGELFF; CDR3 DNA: TGTGCCAGCAGCTTTACCGGGGGGTTAACCGGGGAGCTGTTTTTT
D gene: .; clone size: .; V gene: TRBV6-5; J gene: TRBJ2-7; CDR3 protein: CASRRVPGVDEQYF; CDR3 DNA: TGTGCCAGCAGAAGGGTCCCGGGGGTGGACGAGCAGTACTTC
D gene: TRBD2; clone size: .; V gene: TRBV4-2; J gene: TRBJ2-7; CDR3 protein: CASSQEGSGATYEQYF; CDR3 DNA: TGTGCCAGCAGCCAAGAGGGCAGCGGGGCCACCTACGAGCAGTACTTC
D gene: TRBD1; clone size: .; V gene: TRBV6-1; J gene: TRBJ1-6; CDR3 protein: CASSEGVQGYSPLHF; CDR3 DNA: TGTGCCAGCAGTGAGGGGGTACAGGGGTACTCACCCCTCCACTTT
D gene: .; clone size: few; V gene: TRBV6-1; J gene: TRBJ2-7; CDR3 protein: CASSEEYSSYEQYF; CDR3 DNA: TGTGCCAGCAGTGAAGAGTACAGCTCCTACGAGCAGTACTTC
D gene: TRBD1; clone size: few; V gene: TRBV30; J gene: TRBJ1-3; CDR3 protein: CAWGGQGALGGNTIYF; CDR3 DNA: TGTGCCTGGGGAGGACAGGGGGCTCTGGGTGGAAACACCATATATTTT
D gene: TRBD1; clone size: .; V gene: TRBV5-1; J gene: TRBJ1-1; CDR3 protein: CASHRGWEYAEAFF; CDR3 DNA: TGCGCCAGCCACAGGGGCTGGGAGTACGCTGAAGCTTTCTTT
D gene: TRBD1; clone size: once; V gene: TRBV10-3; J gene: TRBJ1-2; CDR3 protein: CAISDSTGLTF; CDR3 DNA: TGTGCCATCAGTGACTCGACAGGGCTTACCTTC